The entry below gives a single T cell receptor (beta chain) sequence along with its context. Source study methods: The assay estimated nucleated cells by amplifying reference gene primers. The method was immunoSEQ multiplex PCR; TCRdb's version includes in-frame clones alone and lacks a portion of them. Clone size and the V and J calls come from that table; the DNA yielded D and trimming. The table includes about 220,000 clones, roughly 80% detected once. The source of the sample is a study of blood T cell repertoires in COVID-19. As for the study in general: Specimens from acute and convalescent COVID-19 originated in the United States, Italy and Spain. T cells, B-cell-depleted T cells, or PBMCs supplied cDNA or gDNA.

Sequencing was done on a sample of peripheral blood. This TCR was sampled from a woman aged 25 to 39 who had recovered from COVID-19.

CDR3 DNA sequence: TGCGCCAGCAGCTTCCGACAGGGCGGGACTGAAGCTTTCTTT. It specifies CASSFRQGGTEAFF. The chain combines TRBV5-1 with TRBJ1-1, with 7 bases that match TRBD1. Germline CDR1 SGHRS, CDR2 YFSETQ. The CDR3 length is 14 residues. V dropped 2 bases and J dropped 5; count of bases not matched to a gene: 6.